This T cell receptor (beta chain) originates from a study of blood T cell repertoires in COVID-19 (TCRdb year 2020). Background on the whole study: Collaborator samples came from the United States, Italy and Spain and covered acute and convalescent phases of COVID-19. Nearly every sample came with metadata listing a de-identified subject ID, COVID-19 status, age in years and sex. The samples were drawn from the first 160 participants of the ongoing ImmuneRACE study and from over a thousand subjects provided by 6 global collaborators. Subjects who had been exposed to COVID-19, were actively infected with it, or had recovered from it provided the deeply sampled blood TCRbeta repertoires that made up the dataset. HLA class I and class II types, where available, came from metadata supplied by the sample provider rather than from assay-based typing. The material from the prospective study consisted of cDNA or gDNA derived from T cells, B-cell-depleted T cells, or PBMCs. A freely available public database, intended as a resource for researchers studying the immune response to SARS-CoV-2, is where the repertoires were released. Results the study describes overall, beyond this receptor: The quantity of clinical and demographic metadata differed by source and by participant and was supplied without curation.

TCRbeta CDR3 regions were amplified from genomic DNA by means of the immunoSEQ Assay, a bias-controlled multiplex PCR. Processing in the source paper ran as follows. The number of nucleated cells in each sample was estimated by amplification of reference gene primers within the assay. Sequence reads were collapsed and filtered to measure the absolute abundance of every unique TCRbeta CDR3 rearrangement. Productive Simpson clonality was computed per sample as the square root of Simpson's diversity index over productive rearrangements. Drawn from immuneACCESS, this table holds only the in-frame rearrangements with V and J called that TCRdb kept. Clones are partly lost; checked studies trace under half to an unresolved V gene and leave the rest unexplained. That table furnishes V, J and clone size, whereas the DNA furnished D and trimming. Across this sample there are around 310,000 clones, with 90% seen only once. Of the sample, more than 0.85% is held by the ten largest clones.

From cysteine to phenylalanine, the CDR3 is 14 amino acids long. The DNA shown is the 42-base CDR3, in frame from base 1. Trimming leaves V shorter by 6 bases and J shorter by 4 bases, with the junction holding 5 bases beyond the gene matches. The germline V gene sets CDR1 to MDHEN and CDR2 to SYDVKM. In Seattle, one collaborating source enrolled patients while the infection was active and tracked those patients longitudinally over the course of disease. Whole blood was collected in K2EDTA tubes by collaborating institutions according to the institutions' own protocols. Collaborator samples were shipped for TCRbeta analysis as frozen whole blood, isolated PBMCs, or DNA extracted from either sample type. Remarks on this clone: Its antigen specificity is not known. Base qualities are not at hand, and no much larger clone is one base apart.

Specimen: peripheral blood. In this chain, TRBV28 is recombined with TRBJ1-1, and TRBD1 aligns with 10 junction nucleotides. This TCR was recovered from a woman in her thirties or forties with COVID-19, enrolled during active disease. The DNA reads as follows: TGTGCCAGCAGCCCGTGGACAGGGGGCACTGAAGCTTTCTTT. Its coded protein is CASSPWTGGTEAFF.